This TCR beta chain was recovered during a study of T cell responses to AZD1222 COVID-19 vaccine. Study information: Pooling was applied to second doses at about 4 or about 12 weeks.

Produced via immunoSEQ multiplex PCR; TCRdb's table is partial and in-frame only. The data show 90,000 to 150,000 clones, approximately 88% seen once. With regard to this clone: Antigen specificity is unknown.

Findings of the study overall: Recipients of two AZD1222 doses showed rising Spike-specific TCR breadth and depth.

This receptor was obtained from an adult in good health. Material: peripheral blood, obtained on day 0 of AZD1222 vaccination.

Written as DNA, the CDR3 is TGTGCCAGCAGCCAAACAAGGGTCAGGTACGAGCAGTACTTC. It translates to CASSQTRVRYEQYF. The chain links TRBV3-1 (or the pseudogene TRBV3-2) to TRBJ2-7; D gene ambiguous. V was shortened by 2 bases and J by 4 bases, with 12 bases between the two germline ends. There are 14 residues in the CDR3. In germline, CDR1 is LGHDT, CDR2 YNNKEL (reference sequence).